Here is one T cell receptor beta chain with its context. What it binds is not known. Clones were read by immunoSEQ multiplex PCR, and TCRdb kept only the in-frame ones, dropping some. This table holds 65,000 to 85,000 clones, about 88% found once. The data are from a study of T cell responses to AZD1222 COVID-19 vaccine. Study findings and constraints: In a largely white British group with more females than males, clonal diversity was possibly underestimated. With dominance at 160-218 and 743-854, vaccine-associated CD4 TCRs spanned spike. Only 5 or 6 people who got AZD1222 tested seropositive at baseline.

The source was peripheral blood, collected on day 0 of AZD1222 vaccination. The source is an adult in good health.

DNA for the CDR3: TGTGCCAGCAGCTACCCCTCAGCCACTGAAGCTTTCTTT. Protein sequence: CASSYPSATEAFF. The V gene is TRBV11-2, the J gene TRBJ1-1; unclear D gene. Per germline, CDR1 SGHAT and CDR2 FQNNGV. The V end was cut by 4 bases, the J end by 4 bases, with 10 bases between. This CDR3 comprises 13 residues.